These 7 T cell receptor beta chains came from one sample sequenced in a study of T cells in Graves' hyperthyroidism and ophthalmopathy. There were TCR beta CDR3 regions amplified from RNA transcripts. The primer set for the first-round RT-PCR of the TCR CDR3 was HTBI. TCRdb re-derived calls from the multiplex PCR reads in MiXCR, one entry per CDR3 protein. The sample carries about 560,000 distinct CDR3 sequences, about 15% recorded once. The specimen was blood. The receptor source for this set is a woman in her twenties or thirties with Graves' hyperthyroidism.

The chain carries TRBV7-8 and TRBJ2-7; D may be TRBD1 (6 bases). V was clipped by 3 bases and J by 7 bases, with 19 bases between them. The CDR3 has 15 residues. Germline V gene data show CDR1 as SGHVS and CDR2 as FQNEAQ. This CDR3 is CASSLGAPRIDEQYF. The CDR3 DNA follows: TGTGCCAGCAGCTTGGGGGCCCCCAGGATCGATGAGCAGTACTTC.

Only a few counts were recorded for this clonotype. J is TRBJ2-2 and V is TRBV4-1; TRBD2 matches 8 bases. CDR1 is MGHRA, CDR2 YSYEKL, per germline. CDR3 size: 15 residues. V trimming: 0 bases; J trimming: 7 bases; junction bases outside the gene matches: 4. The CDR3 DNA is TGCGCCAGCAGCCAAGATCGCGGGAGGCGCGGGGAGCTGTTTTTT. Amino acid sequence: CASSQDRGRRGELFF.

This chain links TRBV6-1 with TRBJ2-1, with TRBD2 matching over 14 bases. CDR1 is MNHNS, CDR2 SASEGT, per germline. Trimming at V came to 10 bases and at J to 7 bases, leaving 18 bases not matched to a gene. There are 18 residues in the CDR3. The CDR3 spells CATQAQTSGRAWVNEQFF. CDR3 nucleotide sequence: TGTGCCACCCAGGCCCAGACTAGCGGGAGGGCGTGGGTGAATGAGCAGTTCTTC.

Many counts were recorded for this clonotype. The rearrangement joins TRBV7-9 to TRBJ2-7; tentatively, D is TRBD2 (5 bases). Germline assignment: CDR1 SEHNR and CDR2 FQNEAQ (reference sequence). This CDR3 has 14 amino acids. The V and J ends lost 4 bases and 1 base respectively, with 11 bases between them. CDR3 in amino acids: CASSSPTSSYEQYF. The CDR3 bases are TGTGCCAGCAGCTCCCCAACTAGTTCCTACGAGCAGTACTTC.

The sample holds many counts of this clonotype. The CDR3 reads CASSLTAEFGDLTEAFF. The CDR3, as DNA: TGTGCCAGCAGCCTCACGGCCGAGTTTGGGGACCTCACTGAAGCTTTCTTT. The chain employs TRBV27 and TRBJ1-1; tentative D call: TRBD1 (5 bases). V dropped 6 bases and J dropped 4 bases, with 24 bases sitting between them. The CDR3 extends over 17 amino acids. Germline V gene sequence: CDR1 MNHEY, CDR2 SMNVEV (reference sequence).

CDR3 in amino acids: CASSSAGGGSPLHF. As DNA, the CDR3 is TGTGCCAGCAGCTCGGCAGGGGGTGGCTCACCCCTCCACTTT. The rearrangement joins TRBV12-3 or TRBV12-4 to TRBJ1-6; 7 bases are shared with TRBD1. Trimming cost V 6 bases and J 10 bases; bases outside gene matches: 9. The CDR3 contains 14 residues.

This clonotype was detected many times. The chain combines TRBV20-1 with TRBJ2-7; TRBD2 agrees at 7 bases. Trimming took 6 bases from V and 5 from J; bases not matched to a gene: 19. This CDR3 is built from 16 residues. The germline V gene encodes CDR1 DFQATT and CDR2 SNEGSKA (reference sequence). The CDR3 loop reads CSANMGGARETHEQYF. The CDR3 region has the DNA TGCAGTGCGAACATGGGAGGGGCTAGGGAAACCCACGAGCAGTACTTC.